These 20 T cell receptor beta chains were all obtained from the same sample, sequenced in a study of shared clonotypes between healthy human individuals. Some clones are missing from TCRdb's copy, which holds only in-frame ones; the method was immunoSEQ multiplex PCR. The table records 470,000 or so clones, approximately 82% of them present only once. Sequenced input: PBMCs. Receptors were obtained from a woman aged 40-49 years in good health. Some clones in this sample may be carry-over from other donors' samples.

About this clone itself: The identical CDR3 is also encoded by other nucleotide sequences in the sample. The rearrangement links TRBV11-2 to TRBJ2-1, with 8 bases that match TRBD2. This CDR3 region has 15 residues. With 1 base clipped from V and 4 bases from J, the junction kept 3 bases outside the gene matches. Germline CDR1 SGHAT, CDR2 FQNNGV. In DNA, the CDR3 is TGTGCCAGCAGCTTAGCGGGAGGGCCTTACAATGAGCAGTTCTTC. Encoded protein: CASSLAGGPYNEQFF.

The rearrangement links TRBV10-3 to TRBJ2-7; TRBD2 agrees at 10 bases. The CDR3 is 16 amino acids. CDR1 and CDR2 (germline): ENHRY, SYGVKD. V lost 1 base, J lost 5 bases, and 8 bases stayed unmatched. In DNA, the CDR3 is TGTGCCATCAGTGAGTTACCAATAGCGGGAGGCCACGAGCAGTACTTC. This sequence encodes CAISELPIAGGHEQYF.

This clone appeared a single time. The chain couples TRBV4-3 to TRBJ2-2; 16 nucleotides align to TRBD2. CDR1 LGHNA and CDR2 YSLEER come from the germline V gene. Trimming removed 4 bases from V and 4 bases from J; junction bases left unmatched: 3. The CDR3 spans 17 residues. The CDR3 loop reads CASSLGLAGGPTGELFF. The CDR3 DNA reads as TGCGCCAGCAGCCTGGGACTAGCGGGAGGGCCCACCGGGGAGCTGTTTTTT.

The chain joins TRBV6-1 to TRBJ1-4; 7 bases fit TRBD1. CDR3 size: 14 residues. Germline V gene lookup returns CDR1 MNHNS and CDR2 SASEGT. V was clipped by 5 bases and J by 4 bases; unmatched bases: 4. This CDR3 reads CASSQDRINEKLFF. CDR3 in DNA: TGTGCCAGCAGTCAGGACAGGATTAATGAAAAACTGTTTTTT.

About this clone itself: A read error may be the cause here, since a much bigger clone is one base away. This sample also contains other DNA sequences that code for the same CDR3. V is TRBV5-1 and J is TRBJ2-1; D ambiguous. Germline V lookup: CDR1 SGHRS, CDR2 YFSETQ. Trimming cost V 6 bases and J 9 bases, with 10 bases left between them. The CDR3 has 11 residues. CDR3 DNA sequence: TGCGCCAGCACCCCAGGCGGTGAGCAGTTCTTC. This encodes CASTPGGEQFF.

As regards this clone: With a far larger clone one base away, a read error is the likely cause. The rearrangement links TRBV5-1 to TRBJ2-6; D unclear. The CDR3 totals 15 residues. CDR1 is SGHRS, CDR2 YFSETQ, per germline. Trimming removed 3 bases at V and 0 bases at J, with 7 bases between. CDR3 sequence (DNA): TGCGCCAGCAGCTGGGCCGACTCTGGGGCCAACGTCCTGACTTTC. Protein product: CASSWADSGANVLTF.

The rearrangement links TRBV15 to TRBJ1-2; no reliable D call. This CDR3 spans 16 amino acids. CDR1 is LNHNV, CDR2 YYDKDF, per germline (reference sequence). V lost 3 bases, J lost 2 bases, and 16 bases lay in between. In DNA form, the CDR3 reads TGTGCCACCAGCAGTTACACCCACTCGCCCAACTATGGCTACACCTTC. Amino acids: CATSSYTHSPNYGYTF.

About this clone itself: One end of the junction does not line up with germline, which may come from a read error. The rearrangement joins TRBV6-1 to TRBJ1-3; D is unresolved. Germline CDR1 MNHNS, CDR2 SASEGT. The CDR3 loop spans 15 amino acids. The CDR3 nucleotides are TGTGCCAGCAGCGACGGTCCGGCTTCTGGAAACACCACATATTTT. It specifies CASSDGPASGNTTYF.

V usage is TRBV4-1 and J usage is TRBJ1-5, with 8 nucleotides matching TRBD1. Germline loops: CDR1 MGHRA, CDR2 YSYEKL. Trimming removed 2 bases from V and 3 bases from J; junction bases left unmatched: 3. CDR3 length: 15 residues. CDR3 DNA sequence: TGCGCCAGCAGCCAATTCAGGGGGCTCAATCAGCCCCAGCATTTT. It encodes CASSQFRGLNQPQHF.

The rearrangement joins TRBV30 to TRBJ1-1; no firm D call. CDR3 length equals 13 residues. Trimming pared 0 bases from V and 3 bases from J, leaving 8 bases between. Germline CDR1 is GTSNPN and CDR2 is SVGIG (reference sequence). CDR3 bases: TGTGCCTGGAGTGTATCCCACTACACTGAAGCTTTCTTT. It is translated as CAWSVSHYTEAFF.

Regarding this clone: The CDR3 end shows no conserved phenylalanine or tryptophan, and so a read error is likely. V gene TRBV5-1 combines with J gene TRBJ2-7; 11 bases align to TRBD2. The CDR3 contains 16 residues. CDR1 is SGHRS and CDR2 is YFSETQ in the germline V gene. Trimming cost V 6 bases and J 5 bases; bases outside gene matches: 13. The CDR3 sequence is CASKTYSGRGGDEQYL. CDR3 coding DNA: TGCGCCAGCAAAACTTATAGCGGGAGGGGGGGCGACGAGCAGTACCTC.

This sequence joins TRBV6-1 and TRBJ2-5; D gene uncertain. The germline V gene has CDR1 MNHNS and CDR2 SASEGT. The CDR3 extends over 15 amino acids. The V end was cut by 3 bases, the J end by 1 base, with 12 bases between. In DNA, the CDR3 is TGTGCCAGCAGTGATAGGTTAAAACCCCAAGAGACCCAGTACTTC. It translates to CASSDRLKPQETQYF.

This clone was found once. V gene TRBV18 combines with J gene TRBJ1-3; possibly TRBD1 for D (6 bases). The length of the CDR3 is 16 residues. V shed 0 bases and J shed 0 bases, with 9 bases lying between them. Germline V gene sequence: CDR1 KGHSH, CDR2 LQKENI. The CDR3 region is CASSPPYRASGNTIYF. The CDR3 DNA reads TGTGCCAGCTCACCACCGTACAGGGCCTCTGGAAACACCATATATTTT.

The chain joins TRBV7-2 to TRBJ1-5, with D perhaps matching TRBD1 (5 bases). Trimming took off 1 base at V and 7 bases at J, with 8 bases between the two ends. Germline CDR1 SGHTA, CDR2 FQGNSA. The CDR3 totals 13 residues. The CDR3 sequence is CASSLGRGQPQHF. The CDR3 DNA reads TGTGCCAGCAGCTTAGGACGGGGGCAGCCCCAGCATTTT.

This clone was found a few times. V and J are TRBV7-6 and TRBJ1-2; perhaps TRBD1 as D (6 bases). Germline values: CDR1 SGHVS, CDR2 FNYEAQ. The V gene lost 2 bases and the J gene lost 8 bases, with 18 bases spanning the gap. This CDR3 is built from 15 residues. The CDR3 coding sequence is TGTGCCAGCAGCTTATATGGCAGGGGACAACAAGGCTACACCTTC. Its protein product is CASSLYGRGQQGYTF. The variable domain in full, completed from reference TRBV7-6 and TRBJ1-2, reads GAGVSQSPRYKVTKRGQDVALRCDPISGHVSLYWYRQALGQGPEFLTYFNYEAQQDKSGLPNDRFSAERPEGSISTLTIQRTEQRDSAMYRCASSLYGRGQQGYTFGSGTRLTVV.

V usage is TRBV5-1 and J usage is TRBJ2-5, with 11 bases that match TRBD2. The germline gives CDR1 SGHRS, CDR2 YFSETQ. CDR3 length: 15 residues. V gave up 3 bases and J gave up 3 bases; unmatched junction bases: 4. The CDR3 bases are TGCGCCAGCAGCTCCCAACTAGCGGGAGAAGAGACCCAGTACTTC. This translates into CASSSQLAGEETQYF.

The genes are TRBV29-1 and TRBJ2-7; possible D gene TRBD2, 5 bases. This CDR3 is 11 amino acids long. The germline V and J ends were trimmed by 4 bases and 5 bases, with 9 bases remaining between them. Germline assignment: CDR1 SQVTM and CDR2 ANQGSEA. Here the CDR3 reads CSVVGSHEQYF. In DNA, the CDR3 is TGCAGCGTTGTAGGGAGCCACGAGCAGTACTTC.

The chain recombines TRBV5-1 with TRBJ2-7; D ambiguous. CDR1 is SGHRS and CDR2 is YFSETQ in the germline V gene. With 0 bases removed from V and 2 bases from J, the gap between germline ends came to 9 bases. CDR3 length: 14 amino acids. The CDR3: CASSLDAVAYEQYF. Here the CDR3 DNA reads TGCGCCAGCAGCTTGGATGCTGTAGCCTACGAGCAGTACTTC. The complete variable domain, with remaining parts taken from reference TRBV5-1 and TRBJ2-7, reads KAGVTQTPRYLIKTRGQQVTLSCSPISGHRSVSWYQQTPGQGLQFLFEYFSETQRNKGNFPGRFSGRQFSNSRSEMNVSTLELGDSALYLCASSLDAVAYEQYFGPGTRLTVT.

The chain combines TRBV27 with TRBJ1-2, with D perhaps TRBD1 (5 bases). This CDR3 comprises 14 residues. Germline assignment: CDR1 MNHEY and CDR2 SMNVEV (reference sequence). V lost 7 bases and J 4 bases, leaving 16 bases between the germline ends. The CDR3 is CASKDSGRFYGYTF. The DNA of the CDR3 is TGTGCCAGCAAAGACTCAGGGCGCTTCTATGGCTACACCTTC.

The V gene is TRBV9, the J gene TRBJ1-5, with no clear D. The CDR3 covers 14 residues. The V gene lost 1 base and the J gene lost 5 bases, with 10 bases spanning the gap. Germline assignment: CDR1 SGDLS and CDR2 YYNGEE. CDR3 bases: TGTGCCAGCAGCGTAAATCCAGACCATCAGCCCCAGCATTTT. This sequence encodes CASSVNPDHQPQHF.